What follows are 21 T cell receptor beta chains derived from one specimen sequenced in a study of T-cell reconstitution after alpha-beta-depleted transplantation in children. Preparation of the TCRbeta library involved a method that used unique molecular identifiers. TCRdb itself ran the PCR reads through MiXCR, one entry per CDR3 protein. The sample holds 200,000 or so distinct CDR3 sequences, approximately 6.8% seen once. The specimen comprised PBMCs, sampled before TCRalphabeta/CD19-depleted stem cell transplant. Every receptor here comes from a girl under three years old with combined immunodeficiency, due to receive a stem cell transplant.

This clonotype was observed many times. The V gene is TRBV2, the J gene TRBJ2-7; D ambiguous. V was trimmed by 2 bases and J by 4 bases, leaving 3 bases between them. The CDR3 has 11 amino acids. From germline, CDR1 is SNHLY and CDR2 FYNNEI. Here the CDR3 reads CASSELYEQYF. CDR3 in DNA: TGTGCCAGCAGTGAATTGTACGAGCAGTACTTC.

This clonotype was recorded a few times. The chain combines TRBV29-1 with TRBJ2-7, with a tentative D call TRBD1 (5 bases). The V gene lost 4 bases and the J gene lost 3 bases, with 7 bases spanning the gap. Germline CDR1 reads SQVTM; CDR2 reads ANQGSEA. The CDR3 contains 11 residues. The CDR3 here is CSVAGIYEQYF. CDR3 in DNA: TGCAGCGTTGCAGGGATCTACGAGCAGTACTTC.

This clonotype was seen at least ten times. This chain links TRBV6-5 with TRBJ2-5, with D perhaps TRBD1 (5 bases). Germline V gene sequence: CDR1 MNHEY, CDR2 SVGAGI. Between the trimmed V and J ends, which lost 1 base and 1 base, there was a span of 13 bases. The CDR3 runs to 16 residues. The CDR3 bases are TGTGCCAGCAGTTACTGGGGTAGGGGCGGCCAAGAGACCCAGTACTTC. It specifies CASSYWGRGGQETQYF.

At least ten counts were recorded for this clonotype. The V gene is TRBV5-1, the J gene TRBJ2-7; 9 bases are shared with TRBD1. The trim removed 0 bases at V and 3 bases at J, leaving 4 bases unmatched. This CDR3 contains 15 residues. The germline V gene encodes CDR1 SGHRS and CDR2 YFSETQ. The CDR3 sequence is CASSLGVTGGYEQYF. The CDR3 nucleotides read TGCGCCAGCAGCTTGGGGGTGACAGGGGGCTACGAGCAGTACTTC.

In its sample, this clonotype was seen many times. This sequence joins TRBV7-2 and TRBJ2-1; D is unclear. CDR1 SGHTA and CDR2 FQGNSA come from the germline V gene. The V and J ends lost 1 base and 1 base respectively, with 14 bases between them. The CDR3 is 17 amino acids. In DNA form, the CDR3 reads TGTGCCAGCAGCTTAGTGGATGTAGGGCCTTCCTACAATGAGCAGTTCTTC. It encodes CASSLVDVGPSYNEQFF. The full variable domain, rest sourced from reference TRBV7-2 and TRBJ2-1, is GAGVSQSPSNKVTEKGKDVELRCDPISGHTALYWYRQSLGQGLEFLIYFQGNSAPDKSGLPSDRFSAERTGGSVSTLTIQRTQQEDSAVYLCASSLVDVGPSYNEQFFGPGTRLTVL.

This clonotype was detected many times. This chain uses TRBV7-8 with TRBJ2-2; the D is unclear. With 5 bases removed from V and 3 bases from J, the gap between germline ends came to 10 bases. CDR3 size: 14 residues. Germline assignment: CDR1 SGHVS and CDR2 FQNEAQ. The CDR3 DNA is TGTGCCAGCAGCGTCCGTCAGGACACCGGGGAGCTGTTTTTT. This encodes CASSVRQDTGELFF.

This clonotype was seen at least ten times. In nucleotides, the CDR3 is TGTGCCAGCAGGCATGACGGTTCTGGAAACACCATATATTTT. It specifies CASRHDGSGNTIYF. The V and J genes are TRBV12-3 or TRBV12-4 and TRBJ1-3; D unclear. Trimming took off 6 bases at V and 1 base at J, with 10 bases between the two ends. There are 14 residues in the CDR3.

Only a few counts were recorded for this clonotype. This chain uses TRBV5-5 with TRBJ1-1, with D possibly matching TRBD1 (6 bases). This CDR3 comprises 15 residues. Germline V gives CDR1 SGHKS, CDR2 YYEKEE (reference sequence). V was trimmed by 0 bases and J by 10 bases, leaving 19 bases between them. The CDR3 loop reads CASSLGPPGALRAFF. CDR3 coding DNA: TGTGCCAGCAGCTTGGGACCCCCGGGGGCTTTGAGAGCTTTCTTT.

Ten or more counts support this clonotype. This sequence joins TRBV29-1 and TRBJ2-1, with D hard to call. The V end was cut by 3 bases, the J end by 4 bases, with 13 bases between. The germline CDR1 and CDR2 sequences are SQVTM and ANQGSEA. CDR3 length: 14 amino acids. CDR3 in DNA: TGCAGCGTTGAGGCTAGTCCGATGTACAATGAGCAGTTCTTC. Its translation: CSVEASPMYNEQFF.

This clonotype was recorded many times. The CDR3: CASSPLAGGFNEQFF. DNA of the CDR3: TGTGCCAGCAGTCCACTAGCGGGAGGTTTCAATGAGCAGTTCTTC. V gene TRBV12-3 or TRBV12-4 combines with J gene TRBJ2-1; TRBD2 matches 12 bases. Losses at the gene ends were 5 bases for V and 6 bases for J; bases not matched to a gene: 5. The CDR3 runs to 15 residues.

CDR3 DNA: TGTGCCACCAGCAGAGAGTACAGGAGGGGCGAGCAGTACTTC. It is translated as CATSREYRRGEQYF. V and J are TRBV15 and TRBJ2-7; perhaps TRBD2 as D (6 bases). Germline-derived CDR1 and CDR2 are LNHNV and YYDKDF (reference sequence). The length of the CDR3 is 14 residues. V lost 0 bases, J lost 6 bases, and 12 bases lay in between.

This clonotype was seen at least ten times. The rearrangement uses TRBV20-1 and TRBJ1-1; D ambiguous. The CDR3 has 15 amino acids. Germline V gives CDR1 DFQATT, CDR2 SNEGSKA (reference sequence). V was cut by 2 bases and J by 3 bases, with 16 bases left in between. As DNA, the CDR3 is TGCAGTGCTAGAAAGAATGAGGTTGGGGACACTGAAGCTTTCTTT. Its translation: CSARKNEVGDTEAFF.

This clonotype was counted ten times or more. V gene TRBV25-1 combines with J gene TRBJ2-7, with 10 bases matching TRBD2. The V and J ends lost 2 bases and 2 bases, in that order; junction bases with no gene match: 3. CDR3 size: 15 residues. The germline CDR1 and CDR2 sequences are MGHDK and SYGVNS. The CDR3 reads CASSEGLAGAYEQYF. CDR3 coding DNA: TGTGCCAGCAGTGAAGGGCTAGCGGGGGCCTACGAGCAGTACTTC.

The CDR3 DNA reads as TGTGCCAACTTGAGGACTAGCGGGGGGGAAGGGGCCGCGGAGCAGTTCTTC. This encodes CANLRTSGGEGAAEQFF. The chain employs TRBV2 and TRBJ2-1, with 15 bases lining up with TRBD2. This CDR3 has 17 amino acids. With V trimmed by 10 bases and J by 10 bases, 17 bases remained unmatched. CDR1 is SNHLY and CDR2 is FYNNEI in the germline V gene.

There are a few counts of this clonotype. The gene calls are TRBV7-9 and TRBJ2-4; TRBD2 matches 10 bases. This CDR3 region has 16 residues. Unmatched junction bases numbered 6, after V lost 1 base and J lost 6 bases. The germline CDR1 and CDR2 sequences are SEHNR and FQNEAQ (reference sequence). The DNA of the CDR3 is TGTGCCAGCAGCTTAGAGGCTAGCGGGGGACTAAACATTCAGTACTTC. Translated: CASSLEASGGLNIQYF.

This clonotype was found many times. The chain couples TRBV20-1 to TRBJ2-5; maybe TRBD1 (6 bases). This CDR3 spans 13 amino acids. CDR1 is DFQATT and CDR2 is SNEGSKA in the germline V gene (reference sequence). Trimming took 5 bases from V and 5 from J, leaving 15 bases between them. CDR3 protein: CSAGSQGYETQYF. Here the CDR3 DNA reads TGCAGTGCTGGCTCTCAGGGGTATGAGACCCAGTACTTC.

This clonotype was detected ten times or more. The chain has TRBV6-2 or TRBV6-3 and TRBJ2-1; 11 bases are a match to TRBD2. This CDR3 region has 16 residues. Per germline, CDR1 MNHEY and CDR2 SVGEGT. With 0 bases clipped from V and 2 bases from J, the junction kept 0 bases outside the gene matches. The CDR3 is CASSYSGLAAYNEQFF. The CDR3 DNA follows: TGTGCCAGCAGTTACTCGGGACTAGCGGCCTACAATGAGCAGTTCTTC.

This clonotype was seen more than once but under ten times. V and J are TRBV28 and TRBJ1-2, with 8 bases aligning to TRBD1. CDR1 is MDHEN and CDR2 is SYDVKM in the germline V gene. With 6 bases clipped from V and 0 bases from J, the junction kept 6 bases outside the gene matches. The CDR3 contains 15 residues. The CDR3 is CASSLTGVANYGYTF. The CDR3 DNA sequence: TGTGCCAGCAGCCTGACAGGGGTCGCTAACTATGGCTACACCTTC.

This clonotype was picked up many times. The chain is built from TRBV20-1 and TRBJ2-7; no clear D gene. The CDR3 runs to 15 residues. CDR1 is DFQATT and CDR2 is SNEGSKA in the germline V gene (reference sequence). Trimming took 0 bases from V and 2 from J, leaving 14 bases between them. This chain's CDR3 is CSARDPTISPYEQYF. The CDR3 nucleotides read TGCAGTGCTAGAGATCCTACTATTTCCCCCTACGAGCAGTACTTC.

The J gene is TRBJ1-5, the V gene TRBV24-1; 8 bases map to TRBD1. CDR3 length: 20 residues. Looked up from germline, CDR1 is KGHDR and CDR2 is SFDVKD. Here the CDR3 DNA reads TGTGGGGCCAGTGATTGGACAGGGTGGAGTGCCATCCTGCCTGATCAGCCCCAGCATTTT. Protein: CGASDWTGWSAILPDQPQHF.

This clonotype occurred a few times. This sequence joins TRBV5-5 and TRBJ1-2; TRBD1 matches at 7 bases. J gave up 10 bases and V 4 bases, and 19 bases lay outside the gene matches. The germline gives CDR1 SGHKS, CDR2 YYEKEE (reference sequence). This CDR3 has 16 residues. In nucleotides, the CDR3 is TGTGCCAGCAGCCCGGACGGGGGACAGCCAGCAGGTATCTACACCTTC. It yields the protein CASSPDGGQPAGIYTF.